One sample yielded the 5 T cell receptor beta chains listed below, sequenced in a study of cytomegalovirus exposure and HLA in healthy donors. Use of 60 Vbeta and 13 Jbeta primers characterized the PCR. TCRdb keeps only in-frame clones here, not all; method: immunoSEQ multiplex PCR. Here the sample spans some 130,000 clones, approximately 68% being singletons. Sequenced: PBMCs. The source is a man younger than 45 in good health and CMV-seropositive.

This clone was observed a handful of times. The junction departs from germline at one end; a sequencing error may be responsible. The rearrangement links TRBV6-8 to TRBJ2-7, with D maybe TRBD2 (7 bases). This CDR3 contains 15 residues. Germline V gene data show CDR1 as MNHGY and CDR2 as SAAAGT. The CDR3 coding sequence is TGTGCCAGCAGTTCCCCCGGGGGGACAATGGGCGAGCAGTCCTTC. This codes for CASSSPGGTMGEQSF.

The chain uses TRBV5-1 and TRBJ1-2; possibly TRBD1 for D (5 bases). Germline values: CDR1 SGHRS, CDR2 YFSETQ. This CDR3 is 12 amino acids long. Trimming left V 4 bases short and J 8 bases short, with 12 bases between. The CDR3 DNA sequence: TGCGCCAGCAGCCCGACAGTCAGCGGCTACACCTTC. The encoded protein is CASSPTVSGYTF.

A few counts support this clone. The V call is TRBV5-4, the J call TRBJ2-5; unclear D gene. The germline V and J ends were trimmed by 1 base and 5 bases, with 9 bases remaining between them. The CDR3 is 13 residues long. From germline, CDR1 is SGHNT and CDR2 YYREEE (reference sequence). The CDR3 reads CASSLNGFETQYF. The CDR3 bases are TGTGCCAGCAGCTTGAACGGGTTTGAGACCCAGTACTTC.

The chain recombines TRBV29-1 with TRBJ1-1, with 10 bases fitting TRBD1. Germline V gives CDR1 SQVTM, CDR2 ANQGSEA. This CDR3 contains 15 residues. V gave up 4 bases and J gave up 7 bases; unmatched junction bases: 12. DNA for the CDR3: TGCAGCGTTGGCGGGGACAGGGGATCCTATGGTGAAGCTTTCTTT. Residues: CSVGGDRGSYGEAFF.

This rearrangement joins TRBV2 to TRBJ2-7; 13 nucleotides match TRBD2. This CDR3 has 15 amino acids. V gave up 2 bases and J gave up 6 bases; unmatched junction bases: 4. From germline, CDR1 is SNHLY and CDR2 FYNNEI. CDR3 in DNA: TGTGCCAGCAGTGAACACGGGACTAGCGGGATCGAGCAGTACTTC. This codes for CASSEHGTSGIEQYF.